These T cell receptor beta chains were read from a single sample in a study of T cell changes during pregnancy in multiple sclerosis. Measured with immunoSEQ multiplex PCR; TCRdb has only the in-frame clones, and not every one. This table holds approximately 52,000 clones, approximately 92% found once. Sample: CD4+ T cells from peripheral blood mononuclear cells, taken in the third trimester of pregnancy. Receptor source: a female donor with multiple sclerosis, enrolled in a pregnancy study. Each CDR3 is given with its conserved first and last residue.

j_call	v_call	cdr3_aa
TRBJ1-2	TRBV10-3	CAISLGQPYGYTF
TRBJ1-4	TRBV28	CASSPNRGFNEKLFF
TRBJ2-3	TRBV5-1	CASKPGLTSTDTQYF
TRBJ1-2	TRBV28	CASSLRTGDNGYTF
TRBJ2-5	TRBV6-5	CASKRTSGGRETQYF
TRBJ2-1	TRBV5-1	CASSPTYAGDEQFF
TRBJ1-1	TRBV4-1	CASSQDEVGETEAFF
TRBJ1-1	TRBV7-2	CASSSLRGQGVGNTEAFF
TRBJ2-1	TRBV7-3	CASSLTGAAGGNNEQFF
TRBJ1-1	TRBV4-1	CASSQRTERRTEAFF
TRBJ2-2	TRBV5-1	CASSPIERERNGELFF
TRBJ1-1	TRBV9	CASSPTTGEISTEAFF
TRBJ2-7	TRBV7-2	CASSLASGGGYEQYF
TRBJ1-3	TRBV27	CASSFDSGNTIYF
TRBJ2-1	TRBV7-5	CVRSHGGGRASYNEQFF
TRBJ2-7	TRBV28	CASSLYRPTVWVSYEQYF
TRBJ1-4	TRBV30	CAWRSAGLYEKLFF
TRBJ1-4	TRBV7-9	CASQDRGGEKLFF
TRBJ1-1	TRBV21-1	CASSKESGLEGGTEAFF
TRBJ2-5	TRBV10-3	CAISEPDRGRETQYF
TRBJ2-6	TRBV6-1	CASSVSPRSGRWSGANVLTF
TRBJ2-2	TRBV27	CASSLRTGEAGELFF
TRBJ1-2	TRBV5-1	CASRGTGDFYGYTF
TRBJ2-7	TRBV6-6	CASTGGRAYEQYF
TRBJ2-6	TRBV19	CASSVGGIGSGANVLTF
TRBJ2-7	TRBV6-5	CASSYSREFHEQYF
TRBJ2-1	TRBV30	CAWSDDSGGDNEQFF
TRBJ1-2	TRBV28	CASSFPPTGNLNYGYTF
TRBJ1-5	TRBV28	CASSSPPGSGQGSNQPQHF
TRBJ2-7	TRBV7-9	CASSLPRGSPSYEQYF
TRBJ2-3	TRBV30	CAWSYGGRTDTQYF
TRBJ2-7	TRBV5-1	CASTPDLLDRGHEQYF
TRBJ1-4	TRBV19	CASSSIGQAYATNEKLFF
TRBJ1-2	TRBV4-2	CASSHPTGEVYGYTF
TRBJ2-7	TRBV14	CASSPSISGISYEQYF
TRBJ2-7	TRBV15	CATSRLDRFDSYEQYF
TRBJ2-5	TRBV11-2	CASSPISGTSGGALKTQYF
TRBJ1-2	TRBV6-5	CASSASGEARYGYTF
TRBJ1-1	TRBV6-5	CASSYSGQGLNTEAFF
TRBJ2-5	TRBV5-4	CASSPGTSGREETQYF
TRBJ2-5	TRBV6-5	CASSYSLGTRQETQYF
TRBJ2-7	TRBV7-9	CASSNPGQGFNEQYF
TRBJ1-2	TRBV4-2	CASSQDRDRADGYTF
TRBJ2-3	TRBV7-2	CASSPVAGSSDTQYF
TRBJ1-1	TRBV6-4	CASSATYRDTEAFF
TRBJ1-3	TRBV30	CAWSSSGNTIYF
TRBJ2-3	TRBV7-8	CASSFTGSTDTQYF